This T cell receptor beta chain was observed in a study of blood T cell repertoires in COVID-19. Study overall: The cDNA or gDNA used as material had been derived from T cells, B-cell-depleted T cells, or PBMCs.

This CDR3 has 13 residues. Trimming removed 6 bases from V and 5 bases from J, with 13 bases in between. CDR1 SGHAT and CDR2 FQNNGV come from the germline V gene. In the original processing: Amplification of reference gene primers was used by the study to estimate nucleated cell counts. Libraries were prepared by immunoSEQ multiplex PCR; TCRdb keeps only in-frame clonotypes and omits some of them. V, J and clone size reflect that table, while D and trimming were determined from the DNA. The sample lists about 60,000 clones, around 80% occurring once. It was during active infection that Seattle patients were enrolled and then longitudinally followed.

The TCR comes from a young man with COVID-19, enrolled during active disease. Specimen: peripheral blood. The rearrangement links TRBV11-2 to TRBJ2-5; tentative D call: TRBD2 (6 bases). The CDR3 spells CASRPGGAETQYF. In nucleotides, the CDR3 is TGTGCCAGCAGGCCCGGGGGAGCGGAGACCCAGTACTTC.